Following are 24 T cell receptor beta chains from one sample sequenced in a study of shared clonotypes between healthy human individuals. Generated by immunoSEQ multiplex PCR, the TCRdb table keeps only in-frame clones and is missing some. The sample shows roughly 2.6 million clones, more than 90% of them seen only once. Sample: naive CD4+ T cells sorted from blood. Specified subset: CD45RA+ positively selected. The receptors were sampled from a man aged 18 to 35 in good health.

This clone occurred once. The chain joins TRBV6-5 to TRBJ1-4, with D possibly matching TRBD1 (5 bases). Per the germline V gene, CDR1 is MNHEY and CDR2 is SVGAGI. V dropped 0 bases and J dropped 6 bases, with 14 bases sitting between them. The CDR3 loop spans 16 amino acids. CDR3 bases: TGTGCCAGCAGTTACTCGAAAGGACGGGGCGATGAAAAACTGTTTTTT. It codes for CASSYSKGRGDEKLFF.

DNA for the CDR3: TGTGCCAGCAGCCGGGACACTGAAGCTTTCTTT. Its protein product is CASSRDTEAFF. The rearrangement uses TRBV28 and TRBJ1-1; D gene uncertain. Germline V gene lookup returns CDR1 MDHEN and CDR2 SYDVKM. The CDR3 consists of 11 residues. The ends were cut back, 6 bases at V and 3 bases at J, with 5 bases in the middle. Based on the CDR3 plus reference TRBV28 and TRBJ1-1, the full variable domain is DVKVTQSSRYLVKRTGEKVFLECVQDMDHENMFWYRQDPGLGLRLIYFSYDVKMKEKGDIPEGYSVSREKKERFSLILESASTNQTSMYLCASSRDTEAFFGQGTRLTVV.

The J gene is TRBJ1-4, the V gene TRBV7-8, with TRBD1 matching over 11 bases. The ends lost 4 bases at V and 15 bases at J; junction bases unmatched: 4. CDR3 length: 12 residues. Germline CDR1 SGHVS, CDR2 FQNEAQ. CDR3 sequence (DNA): TGTGCCAGCAGCTCCGGGACAGGGGGGTTGTTTTTT. It is translated as CASSSGTGGLFF.

The V and J genes are TRBV5-1 and TRBJ2-3, with D uncertain. This CDR3 is 15 amino acids long. Germline CDR1 reads SGHRS; CDR2 reads YFSETQ. V was cut by 0 bases and J by 2 bases, with 10 bases left in between. The CDR3 is CASSLATGHTDTQYF. CDR3 DNA sequence: TGCGCCAGCAGCTTGGCCACGGGCCACACAGATACGCAGTATTTT.

In the case of this clone: The sample contains more than one DNA sequence encoding this CDR3. The rearrangement joins TRBV6-1 to TRBJ2-7, with 9 bases lining up with TRBD1. The CDR3 has 14 residues. Losses at the gene ends were 4 bases for V and 2 bases for J; bases not matched to a gene: 3. Germline assignment: CDR1 MNHNS and CDR2 SASEGT. In nucleotides, the CDR3 is TGTGCCAGCAGTGTGGGACAGGGTACCTACGAGCAGTACTTC. Translating gives CASSVGQGTYEQYF.

The chain carries TRBV7-2 and TRBJ1-2; D gene unclear. V was pared by 5 bases and J by 4 bases, with 23 bases between. Germline V gene sequence: CDR1 SGHTA, CDR2 FQGNSA. This CDR3 spans 17 amino acids. The CDR3: CASSGVPGTSPTYGYTF. The DNA for the CDR3 is TGTGCCAGCAGCGGGGTACCCGGAACCTCCCCTACCTATGGCTACACCTTC.

The genes are TRBV6-6 and TRBJ2-1; D may match TRBD1 or TRBD2 (6 bases each). V was shortened by 2 bases and J by 0 bases, with 8 bases between the two germline ends. Germline CDR1 and CDR2: MNHNY and SVGAGI (reference sequence). This CDR3 has 15 residues. In nucleotides, the CDR3 is TGTGCCAGCAGTTACAGGGGGGTCTCCTACAATGAGCAGTTCTTC. Protein: CASSYRGVSYNEQFF.

In DNA form, the CDR3 reads TGTGCCCTAACAGGGGGGAGAAACGGCGAGCAGTACTTC. This translates into CALTGGRNGEQYF. J is TRBJ2-7 and V is TRBV30, with 8 bases that match TRBD1. Per germline, CDR1 GTSNPN and CDR2 SVGIG (reference sequence). Trimming at V came to 8 bases and at J to 6 bases, leaving 12 bases not matched to a gene. The CDR3 consists of 13 residues.

The V call is TRBV6-4, the J call TRBJ2-3; D gene ambiguous. The germline gives CDR1 MRHNA, CDR2 SNTAGT. Trimming left V 5 bases short and J 4 bases short, with 13 bases between. This CDR3 contains 14 residues. Written as DNA, the CDR3 is TGTGCCAGCAGTCGGACGTTGAAACCAGATACGCAGTATTTT. This codes for CASSRTLKPDTQYF.

The rearrangement joins TRBV12-5 to TRBJ1-1, with unresolved D. V was cut by 4 bases and J by 1 base, with 10 bases left in between. The CDR3 runs to 14 residues. The germline gives CDR1 LGHNT, CDR2 FRNRAP. CDR3 loop: CASGSPPENTEAFF. Written as DNA, the CDR3 is TGTGCTAGTGGTTCGCCACCCGAGAACACTGAAGCTTTCTTT.

The chain recombines TRBV30 with TRBJ2-7; perhaps TRBD2 as D (6 bases). The CDR3 loop spans 16 amino acids. The germline gives CDR1 GTSNPN, CDR2 SVGIG (reference sequence). Trimming removed 2 bases from V and 4 bases from J, with 21 bases in between. Here the CDR3 DNA reads TGTGCCTGGAGTCCCTCCCTAACGGGGGTGAAATACGAGCAGTACTTC. Protein sequence: CAWSPSLTGVKYEQYF. The complete variable domain, with remaining parts taken from reference TRBV30 and TRBJ2-7, reads SQTIHQWPATLVQPVGSPLSLECTVEGTSNPNLYWYRQAAGRGLQLLFYSVGIGQISSEVPQNLSASRPQDRQFILSSKKLLLSDSGFYLCAWSPSLTGVKYEQYFGPGTRLTVT.

The CDR3 coding sequence is TGCGCCAGCAGCCAAGATGGGGGTGACTATGGCTACACCTTC. Protein sequence: CASSQDGGDYGYTF. The chain recombines TRBV4-1 with TRBJ1-2, with a possible D match to TRBD1 (5 bases). Trimming cost V 0 bases and J 3 bases, with 8 bases left between them. The CDR3 is 14 amino acids. From germline, CDR1 is MGHRA and CDR2 YSYEKL.

The rearrangement joins TRBV7-2 to TRBJ2-5; D gene uncertain. The CDR3 runs to 15 residues. V dropped 2 bases and J dropped 1 base, with 11 bases sitting between them. CDR1 and CDR2 from the germline V gene are SGHTA and FQGNSA. The DNA for the CDR3 is TGTGCCAGCAGCTTATCCCCGACGATCCAAGAGACCCAGTACTTC. Translation gives CASSLSPTIQETQYF.

The chain links TRBV6-5 to TRBJ1-1, with D perhaps TRBD1 (6 bases). V lost 10 bases, J lost 4 bases, and 16 bases lay in between. This CDR3 has 13 amino acids. Germline V gene lookup returns CDR1 MNHEY and CDR2 SVGAGI. For the CDR3, the DNA is TGTGCCACCCTTTGGAAGACAGGCACTGAAGCTTTCTTT. Amino acids: CATLWKTGTEAFF.

A note on this clone: Other DNA sequences in this specimen translate into the identical CDR3. The chain uses TRBV5-5 and TRBJ1-1, with TRBD1 identical over 7 bases. V trimming: 4 bases; J trimming: 1 base; junction bases outside the gene matches: 4. Germline CDR1 and CDR2: SGHKS and YYEKEE (reference sequence). This CDR3 is built from 14 residues. CDR3 bases: TGTGCCAGCAGCCCCCGACAGGGGAACACTGAAGCTTTCTTT. It specifies CASSPRQGNTEAFF.

The CDR3 spells CASSIGWEGTEAFF. The CDR3 DNA reads as TGTGCCAGTAGTATAGGGTGGGAGGGGACTGAAGCTTTCTTT. The chain employs TRBV19 and TRBJ1-1; D possibly corresponds to TRBD1 (5 bases). Deletions cut 1 base from V and 5 bases from J, with 11 bases between. This CDR3 region has 14 residues. Germline CDR1 reads LNHDA; CDR2 reads SQIVND (reference sequence).

Points on this clone: Other DNA sequences in the same sample also yield this CDR3. The rearrangement links TRBV5-1 to TRBJ2-6; no clear D gene. Trimming cost V 0 bases and J 2 bases, with 6 bases left between them. Germline loops: CDR1 SGHRS, CDR2 YFSETQ. The CDR3 is 15 residues long. For the CDR3, the DNA is TGCGCCAGCAGCTTGGGCCGGCCTGGGGCCAACGTCCTGACTTTC. Translating it yields CASSLGRPGANVLTF. The variable domain in full, with the rest retrieved from reference TRBV5-1 and TRBJ2-6, is KAGVTQTPRYLIKTRGQQVTLSCSPISGHRSVSWYQQTPGQGLQFLFEYFSETQRNKGNFPGRFSGRQFSNSRSEMNVSTLELGDSALYLCASSLGRPGANVLTFGAGSRLTVL.

This chain joins TRBV6-6 and TRBJ2-4; D uncertain. Germline V gene sequence: CDR1 MNHNY, CDR2 SVGAGI (reference sequence). This CDR3 is built from 12 residues. V was shortened by 6 bases and J by 4 bases, with 7 bases between the two germline ends. CDR3 in amino acids: CASSPEKNIQYF. CDR3 sequence (DNA): TGTGCCAGCAGCCCAGAGAAAAACATTCAGTACTTC.

This sequence joins TRBV23-1 and TRBJ1-5, with D possibly TRBD1 on 5 matching bases. TRBV23-1 is marked as an open reading frame, function uncertain. The CDR3 length is 16 residues. The V and J ends lost 3 bases and 8 bases respectively, with 20 bases between them. The CDR3, as DNA: TGCGCCAGCAGTCATATGTTTGGCGGGACGGCTGAGCCCCAGCATTTT. Its translation is CASSHMFGGTAEPQHF.

Notes on this clone: The same CDR3 also results from other DNA sequences found in this sample. The V call is TRBV5-1, the J call TRBJ1-2; 9 nucleotides match TRBD1. After removal of 0 bases from V and 0 bases from J, the junction contained 0 bases not matched to a gene. The length of the CDR3 is 15 residues. From germline, CDR1 is SGHRS and CDR2 YFSETQ. CDR3 region: CASSLGQGANYGYTF. CDR3 coding DNA: TGCGCCAGCAGCTTGGGACAGGGGGCTAACTATGGCTACACCTTC.

In this sample, this clone turned up once. V is TRBV12-5 and J is TRBJ2-3, with D tentatively TRBD2 (5 bases). The V end lost 6 bases, the J end lost 5 bases, and 21 bases lay between the germline ends. This CDR3 has 16 amino acids. Germline CDR1 and CDR2: LGHNT and FRNRAP. The CDR3 nucleotides read TGTGCTAGTGGCCGAGGCCGCGGCTCGGACTTAGATACGCAGTATTTT. Translated: CASGRGRGSDLDTQYF. Variable domain in full (rest from reference TRBV12-5 and TRBJ2-3): DARVTQTPRHKVTEMGQEVTMRCQPILGHNTVFWYRQTMMQGLELLAYFRNRAPLDDSGMPKDRFSAEMPDATLATLKIQPSEPRDSAVYFCASGRGRGSDLDTQYFGPGTRLTVL.

This sequence joins TRBV18 and TRBJ1-1; 7 bases map to TRBD1. The V segment lost 1 base and the J segment 7 bases; nucleotides outside the gene matches: 12. The germline V gene has CDR1 KGHSH and CDR2 LQKENI. This CDR3 is built from 16 residues. The CDR3 spells CASSPRGSGGDNEAFF. In nucleotides, the CDR3 is TGTGCCAGCTCACCACGGGGGTCAGGGGGTGATAATGAAGCTTTCTTT.

CDR3 loop: CASGSGGPFYEQYF. The CDR3 DNA sequence: TGTGCCAGCGGGTCTGGGGGACCATTTTACGAGCAGTACTTC. This sequence joins TRBV27 and TRBJ2-7; D may be TRBD1 or TRBD2 (5 bases each). Germline-derived CDR1 and CDR2 are MNHEY and SMNVEV (reference sequence). The CDR3 spans 14 residues. The V end was cut by 8 bases, the J end by 4 bases, with 18 bases between.

The rearrangement links TRBV5-4 to TRBJ2-5, with D perhaps matching TRBD1 or TRBD2 (6 bases each). The CDR3 loop spans 16 amino acids. CDR1 and CDR2 (germline): SGHNT, YYREEE (reference sequence). Trimming pared 4 bases from V and 2 bases from J, leaving 18 bases between. The CDR3 DNA reads TGTGCCAGCAGCGAGACCGGGGGCGCGGGTCAAGAGACCCAGTACTTC. Protein: CASSETGGAGQETQYF.